The 19 T cell receptor beta chains given below trace back to one sample, sequenced in a study of OX40 agonist ivuxolimab in advanced cancers. Produced via immunoSEQ multiplex PCR; TCRdb's table is partial and in-frame only. The sample lists about 66,000 clones, about 90% seen once, with about 0.31% in the top ten. The sequences come from CD4+ or CD8+ T cells sorted from blood, collected in a trial of the OX40 agonist ivuxolimab. The receptors were sampled from an adult with an advanced solid tumor such as melanoma, head and neck, liver or kidney cancer.

This chain links TRBV7-6 with TRBJ2-1; 9 nucleotides align to TRBD1. CDR1 and CDR2 from the germline V gene are SGHVS and FNYEAQ. The CDR3 is 16 amino acids. V lost 1 base and J lost 6; bases outside the gene matches: 7. Written as DNA, the CDR3 is TGTGCCAGCAGCTTAGACCATCGGACAGGGGCCAATGAGCAGTTCTTC. Amino acids: CASSLDHRTGANEQFF.

In DNA, the CDR3 is TGTGCCAGCAGTTACGCAGGGGCGCCCGGCTACACCTTC. It translates to CASSYAGAPGYTF. The J gene is TRBJ1-2, the V gene TRBV6-5, with D tentatively TRBD1 (6 bases). This CDR3 comprises 13 residues. Germline lookup yields CDR1 MNHEY and CDR2 SVGAGI. V was cut by 2 bases and J by 8 bases, with 12 bases left in between.

The V gene is TRBV13, the J gene TRBJ2-1, with a possible D match to TRBD2 (6 bases). Looked up from germline, CDR1 is PRHDT and CDR2 is FYEKMQ (reference sequence). CDR3 size: 14 residues. Between the trimmed V and J ends, which lost 5 bases and 7 bases, there was a span of 15 bases. The CDR3 spells CASSEGRELNEQFF. CDR3 bases: TGTGCCAGCAGCGAAGGACGGGAGTTGAATGAGCAGTTCTTC.

This sequence joins TRBV6-5 and TRBJ1-1; 7 positions match TRBD1. CDR1 MNHEY and CDR2 SVGAGI come from the germline V gene. The CDR3 extends over 15 amino acids. The V gene end was trimmed by 5 bases and the J gene end by 1 base; junction bases not matched to a gene: 7. CDR3 sequence: CASSPAGQRNTEAFF. In nucleotides, the CDR3 is TGTGCCAGCAGTCCGGCGGGACAGCGGAACACTGAAGCTTTCTTT.

The V and J genes are TRBV29-1 and TRBJ1-1; D not resolved. From germline, CDR1 is SQVTM and CDR2 ANQGSEA. There are 13 residues in the CDR3. V was clipped by 2 bases and J by 0 bases, with 7 bases between them. CDR3 residues: CSVERPLNTEAFF. The CDR3 nucleotides are TGCAGCGTTGAAAGGCCTCTGAACACTGAAGCTTTCTTT.

The V call is TRBV5-1, the J call TRBJ2-1; 14 positions match TRBD2. This CDR3 spans 15 amino acids. In germline, CDR1 is SGHRS, CDR2 YFSETQ. V was pared by 0 bases and J by 9 bases, with 2 bases of the junction left unmatched. CDR3 sequence reads: CASSLAGLAGAEQFF. Here the CDR3 DNA reads TGCGCCAGCAGCTTGGCGGGACTAGCGGGAGCTGAGCAGTTCTTC.

The rearrangement links TRBV11-2 to TRBJ2-1; tentatively, D is TRBD1 (6 bases). V was pared by 3 bases and J by 3 bases, with 9 bases between. The CDR3 totals 14 residues. CDR1 and CDR2 (germline): SGHAT, FQNNGV. In nucleotides, the CDR3 is TGTGCCAGCAGCTTCACAGGGATCTACAATGAGCAGTTCTTC. Protein product: CASSFTGIYNEQFF.

CDR3 region: CASNSGSSGANVLTF. The DNA for the CDR3 is TGTGCCAGTAACAGCGGGAGTTCTGGGGCCAACGTCCTGACTTTC. This chain joins TRBV6-1 and TRBJ2-6; 8 nucleotides agree with TRBD2. With V trimmed by 9 bases and J by 1 base, 5 bases remained unmatched. The germline V gene has CDR1 MNHNS and CDR2 SASEGT. CDR3 length equals 15 residues.

The V and J genes are TRBV11-2 and TRBJ2-3, with D perhaps TRBD1 or TRBD2 (6 bases each). Germline values: CDR1 SGHAT, CDR2 FQNNGV. CDR3 size: 17 residues. V lost 1 base and J 5 bases, leaving 19 bases between the germline ends. Written as DNA, the CDR3 is TGTGCCAGCAGCTTAGTGGGGGGAAACAGGGCGGTAGATACGCAGTATTTT. It encodes CASSLVGGNRAVDTQYF.

The chain is built from TRBV6-1 and TRBJ1-3, with D hard to call. The CDR3 is 14 amino acids. V was clipped by 8 bases and J by 3 bases, with 14 bases between them. Germline V gives CDR1 MNHNS, CDR2 SASEGT. The CDR3 region has the DNA TGTGCCAGCGCCCCCTTGGGTGGTGGAAACACCATATATTTT. It specifies CASAPLGGGNTIYF.

The V call is TRBV25-1, the J call TRBJ2-3, with D tentatively TRBD1 (7 bases). CDR1 and CDR2 from the germline V gene are MGHDK and SYGVNS. This CDR3 region has 15 residues. V lost 6 bases and J 0 bases, leaving 13 bases between the germline ends. This chain's CDR3 is CASSLTGTSTDTQYF. CDR3 bases: TGTGCCAGCAGCCTGACAGGGACTAGCACAGATACGCAGTATTTT. Complete variable domain (other parts from reference TRBV25-1 and TRBJ2-3): EADIYQTPRYLVIGTGKKITLECSQTMGHDKMYWYQQDPGMELHLIHYSYGVNSTEKGDLSSESTVSRIRTEHFPLTLESARPSHTSQYLCASSLTGTSTDTQYFGPGTRLTVL.

This sequence joins TRBV2 and TRBJ2-2; D unclear. This CDR3 region has 14 residues. Trimming took 6 bases from V and 2 from J, leaving 10 bases between them. CDR1 and CDR2 from the germline V gene are SNHLY and FYNNEI. The CDR3 here is CASRRSENTGELFF. CDR3 DNA sequence: TGTGCCAGCAGGAGATCTGAAAACACCGGGGAGCTGTTTTTT. Full variable domain (remainder filled in from reference TRBV2 and TRBJ2-2): EPEVTQTPSHQVTQMGQEVILRCVPISNHLYFYWYRQILGQKVEFLVSFYNNEISEKSEIFDDQFSVERPDGSNFTLKIRSTKLEDSAMYFCASRRSENTGELFFGEGSRLTVL.

This chain connects TRBV2 to TRBJ1-1, with D perhaps TRBD1 (5 bases). V dropped 5 bases and J dropped 2 bases, with 15 bases sitting between them. This CDR3 spans 15 amino acids. In germline, CDR1 is SNHLY, CDR2 FYNNEI. DNA for the CDR3: TGTGCCAGCAGTACCGATTTGGACACTAACACTGAAGCTTTCTTT. Its translation is CASSTDLDTNTEAFF.

J is TRBJ2-1 and V is TRBV28; D possibly uses TRBD1 or TRBD2 (6 bases each). V shed 3 bases and J shed 6 bases, with 18 bases lying between them. Germline loops: CDR1 MDHEN, CDR2 SYDVKM. The CDR3 sequence is 16 residues long. The CDR3 DNA sequence: TGTGCCAGCAGTTTTCTAAGGGGGGCGCCGGCCAATGAGCAGTTCTTC. Protein sequence: CASSFLRGAPANEQFF.

This rearrangement joins TRBV9 to TRBJ2-2; TRBD2 matches 7 bases. The germline V gene has CDR1 SGDLS and CDR2 YYNGEE. V lost 5 bases, J lost 3 bases, and 10 bases stayed unmatched. The CDR3 covers 16 residues. CDR3 in amino acids: CASRGRGLIDTGELFF. CDR3 bases: TGTGCCAGCAGGGGGAGGGGTTTGATCGACACCGGGGAGCTGTTTTTT.

The chain recombines TRBV11-2 with TRBJ2-1, with 13 bases that match TRBD2. CDR1 is SGHAT, CDR2 FQNNGV, per germline. This CDR3 has 17 amino acids. Trimming cost V 3 bases and J 8 bases; bases outside gene matches: 10. CDR3 nucleotide sequence: TGTGCCAGCAGCTTTCGGACTAGCGGGAGAAGTGAGCATGAGCAGTTCTTC. It encodes CASSFRTSGRSEHEQFF. Full variable domain (outside the CDR3, taken from reference TRBV11-2 and TRBJ2-1): EAGVAQSPRYKIIEKRQSVAFWCNPISGHATLYWYQQILGQGPKLLIQFQNNGVVDDSQLPKDRFSAERLKGVDSTLKIQPAKLEDSAVYLCASSFRTSGRSEHEQFFGPGTRLTVL.

The rearrangement links TRBV9 to TRBJ2-1, with D uncertain. Germline lookup yields CDR1 SGDLS and CDR2 YYNGEE. CDR3 size: 13 residues. V dropped 2 bases and J dropped 7 bases, with 10 bases sitting between them. The CDR3 loop reads CASSVSTPNEQFF. CDR3 nucleotides: TGTGCCAGCAGCGTCTCGACGCCAAATGAGCAGTTCTTC. Filled out from reference TRBV9 and TRBJ2-1, the complete variable domain reads DSGVTQTPKHLITATGQRVTLRCSPRSGDLSVYWYQQSLDQGLQFLIQYYNGEERAKGNILERFSAQQFPDLHSELNLSSLELGDSALYFCASSVSTPNEQFFGPGTRLTVL.

This clone was found once. The V and J genes are TRBV2 and TRBJ2-3, with 7 bases fitting TRBD2. Trimming at V came to 7 bases and at J to 0 bases, leaving 7 bases not matched to a gene. Germline V gene data show CDR1 as SNHLY and CDR2 as FYNNEI. CDR3 length: 15 residues. Here the CDR3 reads CASILTGLSTDTQYF. CDR3 nucleotides: TGTGCCAGCATATTGACGGGACTAAGCACAGATACGCAGTATTTT. The variable domain in full, with the rest retrieved from reference TRBV2 and TRBJ2-3, is EPEVTQTPSHQVTQMGQEVILRCVPISNHLYFYWYRQILGQKVEFLVSFYNNEISEKSEIFDDQFSVERPDGSNFTLKIRSTKLEDSAMYFCASILTGLSTDTQYFGPGTRLTVL.

V usage is TRBV13 and J usage is TRBJ2-7; the match to TRBD2 covers 14 bases. This CDR3 is built from 17 residues. Germline values: CDR1 PRHDT, CDR2 FYEKMQ (reference sequence). The ends lost 6 bases at V and 0 bases at J; junction bases unmatched: 7. In DNA, the CDR3 is TGTGCCAGCAGTTACGGACTAGCGGGAGGAAACTCCTACGAGCAGTACTTC. Its translation is CASSYGLAGGNSYEQYF.